The clone carrying this TCR beta chain occurred a few times. A second PCR of about 7 to 11 cycles used a sample-barcoded 5' primer and a J-beta primer mix. The template-switch adaptor was a 5' adaptor with 12 random nucleotides. It tagged each cDNA molecule. TCRdb redid the calling of the 5' RACE reads with MiXCR, one entry per CDR3 protein. The table includes about 1.8 million distinct CDR3 sequences, approximately 50% detected once. These data are taken from a study of blood T cells in healthy people across ages. The CDR3 is 14 amino acids. Trimming took 4 bases from V and 0 from J, leaving 10 bases between them. The germline gives CDR1 MNHEY, CDR2 SVGAGI. Per sample, at least 6 micrograms of total RNA were extracted.

The rearrangement links TRBV6-5 to TRBJ2-7; D perhaps matches TRBD1 (5 bases). The clonotype comes from a woman in her 40s in good health. Material for sequencing was blood. The CDR3 spells CASSWTSRSYEQYF. CDR3 coding DNA: TGTGCCAGCAGTTGGACATCCCGCTCCTACGAGCAGTACTTC.